The 29 T cell receptor beta chains presented below share a single source sample, sequenced in a study of beta chain features in type 1 diabetes. Expressed TCRB transcripts were sequenced because the entire RNA isolate underwent reverse transcription. TCRdb's copy holds only in-frame clones and misses some; the assay was immunoSEQ multiplex PCR. The data hold 130,000 to 150,000 clones, with 8.5% to 12% observed a single time. Input material: naive CD4+ T cells from blood. These receptors were obtained from a man aged 18 to 29 in good health.

J is TRBJ2-1 and V is TRBV18, with 7 bases that match TRBD2. V gave up 1 base and J gave up 5 bases; unmatched junction bases: 2. The germline CDR1 and CDR2 sequences are KGHSH and LQKENI. The CDR3 is 14 amino acids. CDR3 residues: CASSPRGGDNEQFF. In DNA form, the CDR3 reads TGTGCCAGCTCACCACGTGGGGGGGACAATGAGCAGTTCTTC.

V gene TRBV6-5 combines with J gene TRBJ2-5; possible D gene TRBD1, 5 bases. The germline V and J ends were trimmed by 11 bases and 2 bases, with 15 bases remaining between them. The germline V gene has CDR1 MNHEY and CDR2 SVGAGI. The CDR3 extends over 13 amino acids. CDR3 bases: TGTGCCGGTTCTAAACAGGCTCAAGAGACCCAGTACTTC. Protein product: CAGSKQAQETQYF.

The V call is TRBV30, the J call TRBJ2-3; 11 bases fit TRBD2. Germline CDR1 and CDR2: GTSNPN and SVGIG (reference sequence). This CDR3 region has 14 residues. V was pared by 7 bases and J by 6 bases, with 9 bases of the junction left unmatched. The CDR3 DNA reads as TGTGCCTACCGTAGCGGGGGGGGGTGGGATACGCAGTATTTT. The encoded protein is CAYRSGGGWDTQYF.

Only a few counts were recorded for this clone. This chain uses TRBV4-1 with TRBJ2-5, with TRBD2 identical over 8 bases. Per germline, CDR1 MGHRA and CDR2 YSYEKL. The CDR3 totals 14 residues. Trimming at V came to 1 base and at J to 3 bases, leaving 1 base not matched to a gene. The CDR3 nucleotides are TGCGCCAGCAGCCAAGCGGGGGGGGAAGAGACCCAGTACTTC. Amino acid sequence: CASSQAGGEETQYF.

This clone turned up a few times. The chain combines TRBV18 with TRBJ1-1; D not certain. There are 15 residues in the CDR3. Germline lookup yields CDR1 KGHSH and CDR2 LQKENI. V gave up 10 bases and J gave up 0 bases, with 18 bases separating them. This chain's CDR3 is CATSAANPMNTEAFF. For the CDR3, the DNA is TGTGCCACCTCTGCGGCGAACCCTATGAACACTGAAGCTTTCTTT.

The J gene is TRBJ2-7, the V gene TRBV9; tentative D call: TRBD1 (5 bases). Trimming cost V 0 bases and J 1 base, with 11 bases left between them. CDR1 and CDR2 from the germline V gene are SGDLS and YYNGEE. CDR3 length: 15 residues. The CDR3 sequence: CASSVVVRASYEQYF. The DNA for the CDR3 is TGTGCCAGCAGCGTAGTCGTCAGGGCATCCTACGAGCAGTACTTC.

The V gene is TRBV6-5, the J gene TRBJ1-6; TRBD1 matches at 10 bases. The ends lost 2 bases at V and 10 bases at J; junction bases unmatched: 2. The germline gives CDR1 MNHEY, CDR2 SVGAGI. This CDR3 spans 14 amino acids. The CDR3 sequence is CASSYRTGGSPLHF. In DNA, the CDR3 is TGTGCCAGCAGTTACCGGACAGGGGGGTCACCCCTCCACTTT.

This clone was seen a handful of times. V usage is TRBV13 and J usage is TRBJ2-2; 9 nucleotides align to TRBD1. J was trimmed by 0 bases and V by 5 bases; bases with no gene match: 16. This CDR3 spans 20 amino acids. Germline assignment: CDR1 PRHDT and CDR2 FYEKMQ (reference sequence). CDR3 in DNA: TGTGCCAGCAGCCCATCTTCTGGACAGGGGCTATTCGCGAACACCGGGGAGCTGTTTTTT. This codes for CASSPSSGQGLFANTGELFF.

This clone was recorded a few times. Different DNA sequences within this sample yield the same CDR3. The rearrangement joins TRBV6-6 to TRBJ2-3; tentative D call: TRBD2 (5 bases). Between the trimmed V and J ends, which lost 2 bases and 0 bases, there was a span of 6 bases. CDR1 is MNHNY, CDR2 SVGAGI, per germline (reference sequence). This CDR3 spans 14 amino acids. The CDR3 DNA is TGTGCCAGCAGTTACGGACTTAGCACAGATACGCAGTATTTT. Its translation is CASSYGLSTDTQYF.

This clone was observed a single time. The gene calls are TRBV28 and TRBJ1-2; D gene unclear. Germline lookup yields CDR1 MDHEN and CDR2 SYDVKM. The CDR3 runs to 12 residues. V gave up 6 bases and J gave up 10 bases, with 15 bases separating them. The CDR3 reads CASRPPLAAYTF. CDR3 nucleotides: TGTGCCAGCAGACCGCCACTAGCTGCCTACACCTTC.

The chain links TRBV19 to TRBJ2-7; TRBD1 matches 7 bases. This CDR3 contains 13 residues. Looked up from germline, CDR1 is LNHDA and CDR2 is SQIVND (reference sequence). The V gene end was trimmed by 10 bases and the J gene end by 6 bases; junction bases not matched to a gene: 12. This chain's CDR3 is CATRQGPDREQYF. CDR3 nucleotides: TGTGCCACCCGACAGGGTCCAGACCGCGAGCAGTACTTC.

This clone was found a few times. The chain recombines TRBV7-2 with TRBJ2-1; maybe TRBD2 (5 bases). From germline, CDR1 is SGHTA and CDR2 FQGNSA. This CDR3 is built from 16 residues. The V end lost 1 base, the J end lost 3 bases, and 13 bases lay between the germline ends. CDR3 in amino acids: CASSLVWGADYNEQFF. CDR3 DNA sequence: TGTGCCAGCAGCTTAGTCTGGGGAGCGGACTACAATGAGCAGTTCTTC.

The gene calls are TRBV2 and TRBJ2-5; TRBD1 agrees at 7 bases. V trimming: 9 bases; J trimming: 2 bases; junction bases outside the gene matches: 15. Per the germline V gene, CDR1 is SNHLY and CDR2 is FYNNEI. The CDR3 is made up of 16 amino acids. The CDR3, as DNA: TGTGCCAGTCAAAAAGAAATGGGACAGACACAAGAGACCCAGTACTTC. Translating it yields CASQKEMGQTQETQYF.

This clone has more than one count but fewer than ten. This rearrangement joins TRBV5-6 to TRBJ2-5; TRBD1 matches 12 bases. With V trimmed by 5 bases and J by 5 bases, 13 bases remained unmatched. The germline V gene has CDR1 SGHDT and CDR2 YYEEEE. The CDR3 covers 17 residues. CDR3 coding DNA: TGTGCCAGCAGTCCAGGGACAGGGGGCGTCTATCGGGAGACCCAGTACTTC. Amino acid sequence: CASSPGTGGVYRETQYF.

Only a few counts were recorded for this clone. The chain carries TRBV27 and TRBJ2-1; TRBD1 is a possible D gene (6 bases). This CDR3 contains 15 residues. With 6 bases removed from V and 7 bases from J, the gap between germline ends came to 19 bases. CDR1 and CDR2 (germline): MNHEY, SMNVEV (reference sequence). The CDR3 sequence is CASSFRDTARNEQFF. Written as DNA, the CDR3 is TGTGCCAGCAGCTTCCGGGACACCGCTCGGAATGAGCAGTTCTTC.

This clone was seen a few times. The junction departs from the called germline gene at one end, perhaps through a read error. The chain combines TRBV7-2 with TRBJ2-7; D possibly corresponds to TRBD1 (5 bases). The CDR3 is 13 amino acids. Germline CDR1 and CDR2: SGHTA and FQGNSA. CDR3 sequence reads: CASSLVRQGDSHF. CDR3 DNA sequence: TGTGCCAGCAGCTTAGTACGCCAGGGTGATTCCCACTTC.

This clone turned up a few times. The chain links TRBV9 to TRBJ1-2; 8 bases are a match to TRBD1. After removal of 4 bases from V and 3 bases from J, the junction contained 2 bases not matched to a gene. This CDR3 contains 13 residues. CDR1 SGDLS and CDR2 YYNGEE come from the germline V gene. CDR3: CASSPTGDYGYTF. The DNA for the CDR3 is TGTGCCAGCAGCCCGACAGGGGACTATGGCTACACCTTC.

Only a few counts were recorded for this clone. The CDR3 DNA is TGTGCCAGCAGCGTGCGGGGGGGCCCTTCTAGCACAGATACGCAGTATTTT. Translating gives CASSVRGGPSSTDTQYF. V gene TRBV7-2 combines with J gene TRBJ2-3; 9 positions match TRBD2. Germline V gives CDR1 SGHTA, CDR2 FQGNSA. The trim removed 5 bases at V and 0 bases at J, leaving 9 bases unmatched. The CDR3 sequence is 17 residues long.

This clone appeared a few times. The chain links TRBV28 to TRBJ1-2; D gene unclear. Germline V gene sequence: CDR1 MDHEN, CDR2 SYDVKM. The CDR3 is 12 amino acids. The V and J ends lost 5 bases and 2 bases respectively, with 6 bases between them. The CDR3 DNA is TGTGCCAGCAGTCCCATGAACTATGGCTACACCTTC. Its translation: CASSPMNYGYTF.

The CDR3 reads CASSSEGADTGELFF. CDR3 nucleotides: TGTGCCAGCAGTTCAGAGGGGGCGGACACCGGGGAGCTGTTTTTT. The chain recombines TRBV6-5 with TRBJ2-2; TRBD1 matches at 7 bases. J gave up 3 bases and V 4 bases, and 5 bases lay outside the gene matches. The CDR3 spans 15 residues. CDR1 is MNHEY and CDR2 is SVGAGI in the germline V gene.

This clone was seen a few times. V and J are TRBV4-3 and TRBJ2-5, with 8 bases aligning to TRBD2. The CDR3 is 13 residues long. Germline CDR1 reads LGHNA; CDR2 reads YSLEER. V gave up 3 bases and J gave up 3 bases; unmatched junction bases: 0. CDR3 sequence reads: CASSQRGEETQYF. CDR3 DNA sequence: TGCGCCAGCAGCCAGCGGGGGGAAGAGACCCAGTACTTC.

The chain has TRBV18 and TRBJ2-7, with TRBD1 matching over 10 bases. This CDR3 spans 15 amino acids. Trimming removed 6 bases from V and 7 bases from J; junction bases left unmatched: 12. CDR1 and CDR2 (germline): KGHSH, LQKENI. The CDR3 DNA reads TGTGCCAGCTCCCTTTCCGGGACAGGGGCGGGTGAGCAGTACTTC. Its translation: CASSLSGTGAGEQYF.

The gene calls are TRBV18 and TRBJ1-4, with 7 bases aligning to TRBD1. Germline V gene sequence: CDR1 KGHSH, CDR2 LQKENI. This CDR3 spans 15 amino acids. V was pared by 6 bases and J by 0 bases, with 4 bases of the junction left unmatched. CDR3 DNA: TGTGCCAGCTCCCGCGACAGGGCAACTAATGAAAAACTGTTTTTT. Translating it yields CASSRDRATNEKLFF.

The chain joins TRBV7-2 to TRBJ1-2; D gene ambiguous. CDR1 SGHTA and CDR2 FQGNSA come from the germline V gene. V was pared by 5 bases and J by 4 bases, with 14 bases between. The CDR3 sequence is 14 residues long. The DNA of the CDR3 is TGTGCCAGCAGCCCCCAATTTGGCCCCTATGGCTACACCTTC. As protein: CASSPQFGPYGYTF.

This clone was counted a few times. J is TRBJ2-7 and V is TRBV29-1; TRBD2 matches at 8 bases. The V segment lost 3 bases and the J segment 7 bases; nucleotides outside the gene matches: 11. This CDR3 is built from 14 residues. The V gene's germline CDR1 is SQVTM and CDR2 ANQGSEA. The DNA of the CDR3 is TGCAGCGTTGATATTAGCGGGGCCTGGCGGGAGCAGTACTTC. It is translated as CSVDISGAWREQYF.

The rearrangement joins TRBV18 to TRBJ2-7; D not resolved. The CDR3 sequence is 13 residues long. Trimming removed 2 bases at V and 2 bases at J, with 7 bases between. CDR1 and CDR2 (germline): KGHSH, LQKENI. The CDR3 DNA reads TGTGCCAGCTCACCAGGCGGAACCTACGAGCAGTACTTC. It yields the protein CASSPGGTYEQYF.

This clone was seen a handful of times. The chain combines TRBV7-9 with TRBJ1-6; possible D gene TRBD1, 6 bases. The CDR3 has 14 amino acids. Germline CDR1 SEHNR, CDR2 FQNEAQ (reference sequence). V lost 5 bases and J 11 bases, leaving 16 bases between the germline ends. The chain's CDR3 is CASSKAGEETPLHF. DNA for the CDR3: TGTGCCAGCAGCAAAGCAGGGGAAGAGACACCCCTCCACTTT.

The CDR3 here is CASSSGQADTQYF. As DNA, the CDR3 is TGTGCCAGCAGCTCCGGACAGGCAGATACGCAGTATTTT. The rearrangement links TRBV11-2 to TRBJ2-3, with TRBD1 matching 7 bases. CDR1 and CDR2 from the germline V gene are SGHAT and FQNNGV. Trimming took 4 bases from V and 4 from J; bases not matched to a gene: 2. The CDR3 consists of 13 residues.

This clone was counted between two and nine times. J is TRBJ2-7 and V is TRBV7-2; 9 bases match TRBD2. The J segment lost 9 bases and the V segment lost 1 base, leaving 1 base of the junction unmatched. This CDR3 has 12 residues. Germline-derived CDR1 and CDR2 are SGHTA and FQGNSA. DNA of the CDR3: TGTGCCAGCAGCTTAGAAGCGGGGGGGCAGTACTTC. Protein: CASSLEAGGQYF.